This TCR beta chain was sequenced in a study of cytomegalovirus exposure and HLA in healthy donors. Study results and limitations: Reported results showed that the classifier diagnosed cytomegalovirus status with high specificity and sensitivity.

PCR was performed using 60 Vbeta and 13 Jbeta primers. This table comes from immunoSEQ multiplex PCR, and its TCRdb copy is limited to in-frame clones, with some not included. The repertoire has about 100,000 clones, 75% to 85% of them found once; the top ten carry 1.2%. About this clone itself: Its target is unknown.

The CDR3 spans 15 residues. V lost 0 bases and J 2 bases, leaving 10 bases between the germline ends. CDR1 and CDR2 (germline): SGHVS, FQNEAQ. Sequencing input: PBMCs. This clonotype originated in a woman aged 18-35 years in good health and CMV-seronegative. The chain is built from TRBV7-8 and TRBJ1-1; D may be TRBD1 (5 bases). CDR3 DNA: TGTGCCAGCAGCTTAGCGGTCCAGGGTAACACTGAAGCTTTCTTT. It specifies CASSLAVQGNTEAFF.